Listed here are 26 T cell receptor beta chains from one sample, sequenced in a study of human T cells and chemical hapten exposure. TCRdb analysed the RACE reads with MiXCR anew, one entry per CDR3 protein. The data hold about 300,000 distinct CDR3 sequences, with approximately 5.8% observed a single time. Noted time point: pre-sensitization, week 0. Treatment described: therapeutic diphenylcyclopropenone sensitization with weekly scalp DPC. Sequencing used whole blood, obtained in connection with sensitization to the hapten diphenylcyclopropenone (DPC). The receptors derive from a woman aged 18-29 years with alopecia areata. Some clones in this sample may be carry-over from other donors' samples.

This clonotype occurred many times. The chain uses TRBV4-2 and TRBJ1-5; unclear D gene. The CDR3 spans 15 residues. Germline V gene data show CDR1 as LGHNA and CDR2 as YNFKEQ. V was clipped by 4 bases and J by 0 bases, with 10 bases between them. This CDR3 reads CASSPRHDSNQPQHF. The CDR3 nucleotides read TGTGCCAGCAGCCCCCGACACGATAGCAATCAGCCCCAGCATTTT.

This clonotype was counted at least ten times. The rearrangement joins TRBV6-5 to TRBJ1-5, with 9 bases that match TRBD1. The CDR3 sequence is 16 residues long. Looked up from germline, CDR1 is MNHEY and CDR2 is SVGAGI. After removal of 6 bases from V and 2 bases from J, the junction contained 8 bases not matched to a gene. For the CDR3, the DNA is TGTGCCAGCAGCCGAGGACAGGGGTTACGCAATCAGCCCCAGCATTTT. Translated: CASSRGQGLRNQPQHF.

This clonotype was seen a few times. The rearrangement joins TRBV20-1 to TRBJ1-1, with D unresolved. CDR1 and CDR2 from the germline V gene are DFQATT and SNEGSKA (reference sequence). Trimming shortened V by 1 base and J by 7 bases, and 13 bases separated the two germline ends. This CDR3 comprises 13 residues. DNA for the CDR3: TGCAGTGCTAGAGGGGCGGGGAGGGTTGAAGCTTTCTTT. Translated: CSARGAGRVEAFF.

The chain links TRBV6-8 to TRBJ2-5; 8 positions match TRBD1. Losses at the gene ends were 4 bases for V and 5 bases for J; bases not matched to a gene: 6. Germline CDR1 MNHGY, CDR2 SAAAGT. The CDR3 is 14 residues long. CDR3 sequence: CASSFQGAGETQYF. The CDR3 DNA sequence: TGTGCCAGCAGTTTCCAGGGGGCCGGGGAGACCCAGTACTTC.

This sequence joins TRBV7-9 and TRBJ2-1, with TRBD2 identical over 11 bases. The germline gives CDR1 SEHNR, CDR2 FQNEAQ (reference sequence). After removal of 7 bases from V and 8 bases from J, the junction contained 16 bases not matched to a gene. The CDR3 contains 17 residues. CDR3 DNA: TGTGCCAGCACAACTAGCGGGGGCCTATCGGGAGTCTATGAGCAGTTCTTC. Its protein is CASTTSGGLSGVYEQFF. Based on the CDR3 plus reference TRBV7-9 and TRBJ2-1, the full variable domain is DTGVSQNPRHKITKRGQNVTFRCDPISEHNRLYWYRQTLGQGPEFLTYFQNEAQLEKSRLLSDRFSAERPKGSFSTLEIQRTEQGDSAMYLCASTTSGGLSGVYEQFFGPGTRLTVL.

This clonotype was detected ten times or more. The chain couples TRBV7-2 to TRBJ2-3, with 7 bases that match TRBD2. This CDR3 contains 17 residues. Per the germline V gene, CDR1 is SGHTA and CDR2 is FQGNSA. V lost 1 base to trimming and J lost 2 bases; unmatched junction nucleotides: 9. Here the CDR3 DNA reads TGTGCCAGCAGCTTAGTTCAGGGCGGGGGACCCACAGATACGCAGTATTTT. It encodes CASSLVQGGGPTDTQYF.

The sample holds a few counts of this clonotype. This chain uses TRBV4-2 with TRBJ2-5; D unresolved. Germline CDR1 and CDR2: LGHNA and YNFKEQ. This CDR3 comprises 14 residues. Trimming pared 4 bases from V and 4 bases from J, leaving 13 bases between. The CDR3 reads CASSPDRRRETQYF. The CDR3 nucleotides read TGTGCCAGCAGCCCGGACCGACGCCGAGAGACCCAGTACTTC.

This clonotype was counted many times. The chain couples TRBV6-5 to TRBJ1-5, with D maybe TRBD1 (5 bases). V shed 5 bases and J shed 2 bases, with 16 bases lying between them. The CDR3 has 16 residues. CDR1 MNHEY and CDR2 SVGAGI come from the germline V gene. The CDR3 loop is CASSPLRDGGNQPQHF. The CDR3 DNA follows: TGTGCCAGCAGTCCACTCCGGGACGGAGGCAATCAGCCCCAGCATTTT.

This clonotype was seen repeatedly, ten times or more. The chain employs TRBV28 and TRBJ1-4; D is undetermined. Trimming took off 3 bases at V and 3 bases at J, with 5 bases between the two ends. Germline CDR1 and CDR2: MDHEN and SYDVKM. The CDR3 is 13 residues long. CDR3 sequence (DNA): TGTGCCAGCAGTTTGGATCCTAATGAAAAACTGTTTTTT. This gives the protein CASSLDPNEKLFF. Together with reference TRBV28 and TRBJ1-4, the CDR3 gives the full variable domain: DVKVTQSSRYLVKRTGEKVFLECVQDMDHENMFWYRQDPGLGLRLIYFSYDVKMKEKGDIPEGYSVSREKKERFSLILESASTNQTSMYLCASSLDPNEKLFFGSGTQLSVL.

This clonotype was picked up many times. The chain uses TRBV7-2 and TRBJ1-5; D is unresolved. Germline loops: CDR1 SGHTA, CDR2 FQGNSA. The CDR3 contains 15 residues. The V gene lost 1 base and the J gene lost 2 bases, with 9 bases spanning the gap. CDR3 amino acids: CASSLVDGGNQPQHF. CDR3 in DNA: TGTGCCAGCAGCTTAGTGGACGGAGGCAATCAGCCCCAGCATTTT.

This clonotype was picked up many times. The genes are TRBV6-5 and TRBJ1-5; 9 bases are shared with TRBD1. In germline, CDR1 is MNHEY, CDR2 SVGAGI. This CDR3 comprises 15 residues. V lost 6 bases, J lost 6 bases, and 9 bases stayed unmatched. CDR3 loop: CASSLTGGVGQPQHF. The CDR3 nucleotides are TGTGCCAGCAGCTTGACAGGGGGAGTCGGTCAGCCCCAGCATTTT.

The table lists this clonotype with many counts. The chain couples TRBV5-5 to TRBJ1-5, with a possible D match to TRBD1 (5 bases). The CDR3 is made up of 16 amino acids. In germline, CDR1 is SGHKS, CDR2 YYEKEE (reference sequence). V was trimmed by 3 bases and J by 1 base, leaving 14 bases between them. The CDR3 nucleotides are TGTGCCAGCAGCTCAGGACCAGGGAGGAGCAATCAGCCCCAGCATTTT. Its translation is CASSSGPGRSNQPQHF.

This clonotype was seen many times. This rearrangement joins TRBV4-3 to TRBJ1-3; 9 bases map to TRBD1. CDR3 length: 15 residues. CDR1 is LGHNA and CDR2 is YSLEER in the germline V gene. After removal of 2 bases from V and 8 bases from J, the junction contained 7 bases not matched to a gene. CDR3 DNA: TGCGCCAGCAGCCAAACAACAGGGGGCTGGGACACCATATATTTT. Encoded protein: CASSQTTGGWDTIYF.

This clonotype was counted ten times or more. This chain joins TRBV20-1 and TRBJ2-7; 9 positions agree with TRBD2. This CDR3 has 15 amino acids. Germline-derived CDR1 and CDR2 are DFQATT and SNEGSKA (reference sequence). V lost 6 bases, J lost 3 bases, and 12 bases stayed unmatched. The DNA for the CDR3 is TGCAGTGCAAACAGGGGAGAGCGGGGGGTCTACGAGCAGTACTTC. Translating gives CSANRGERGVYEQYF.

Only a few counts were recorded for this clonotype. V gene TRBV12-3 or TRBV12-4 combines with J gene TRBJ2-3; TRBD2 matches at 7 bases. V dropped 4 bases and J dropped 0; count of bases not matched to a gene: 13. The length of the CDR3 is 18 residues. The CDR3 bases are TGTGCCAGCAGTTGGGGGGGGTTCAGGGCCAGAAGCACAGATACGCAGTATTTT. Encoded protein: CASSWGGFRARSTDTQYF.

The chain employs TRBV29-1 and TRBJ1-3; D is unclear. The CDR3 has 13 amino acids. Germline assignment: CDR1 SQVTM and CDR2 ANQGSEA. The ends were cut back, 4 bases at V and 4 bases at J, with 11 bases in the middle. CDR3 sequence (DNA): TGCAGCGTTGGAGGGCAGGCGGGAAACACCATATATTTT. As protein: CSVGGQAGNTIYF.

This clonotype was seen repeatedly, ten times or more. CDR3 amino acids: CSVEDRDRGRGDTQYF. Here the CDR3 DNA reads TGCAGCGTTGAAGATCGGGACAGGGGGCGCGGAGATACGCAGTATTTT. V usage is TRBV29-1 and J usage is TRBJ2-3; 12 bases are a match to TRBD1. This CDR3 region has 16 residues. Trimming removed 0 bases from V and 5 bases from J; junction bases left unmatched: 6. The germline V gene has CDR1 SQVTM and CDR2 ANQGSEA.

The chain is built from TRBV7-9 and TRBJ2-3, with D possibly matching TRBD2 (6 bases). Per the germline V gene, CDR1 is SEHNR and CDR2 is FQNEAQ (reference sequence). The CDR3 has 15 amino acids. V was cut by 3 bases and J by 2 bases, with 12 bases left in between. CDR3 sequence: CASSFASEYTDTQYF. As DNA, the CDR3 is TGTGCCAGCAGCTTCGCTAGCGAGTACACAGATACGCAGTATTTT.

A few counts support this clonotype. The J gene is TRBJ1-6, the V gene TRBV9, with 8 bases fitting TRBD1. This CDR3 has 14 residues. CDR1 and CDR2 from the germline V gene are SGDLS and YYNGEE. V dropped 1 base and J dropped 9; count of bases not matched to a gene: 3. The CDR3 DNA is TGTGCCAGCAGCGTACCAGGGGGCAGTTCACCCCTCCACTTT. Encoded protein: CASSVPGGSSPLHF. Full variable domain (rest looked up from reference TRBV9 and TRBJ1-6): DSGVTQTPKHLITATGQRVTLRCSPRSGDLSVYWYQQSLDQGLQFLIQYYNGEERAKGNILERFSAQQFPDLHSELNLSSLELGDSALYFCASSVPGGSSPLHFGNGTRLTVT.

This clonotype was observed a handful of times. The chain carries TRBV7-3 and TRBJ2-1; D is possibly TRBD1 (6 bases). This CDR3 comprises 15 residues. Germline V lookup: CDR1 SGHTA, CDR2 FQGTGA. Trimming pared 6 bases from V and 3 bases from J, leaving 15 bases between. Here the CDR3 reads CASSPNRDIYNEQFF. CDR3 coding DNA: TGTGCCAGCAGTCCAAACAGGGACATCTACAATGAGCAGTTCTTC.

CDR3 DNA sequence: TGCGCCAGCAGCCAGGGACTAGCGGGGGGTGAGACCCAGTACTTC. It yields the protein CASSQGLAGGETQYF. J is TRBJ2-5 and V is TRBV4-1; 15 nucleotides align to TRBD2. The length of the CDR3 is 15 residues. Germline V lookup: CDR1 MGHRA, CDR2 YSYEKL. J was trimmed by 5 bases and V by 3 bases; bases with no gene match: 1.

In this sample, this clonotype turned up a few times. J is TRBJ2-2 and V is TRBV9; D may be TRBD2 (6 bases). The CDR3 sequence is 15 residues long. Germline V gene data show CDR1 as SGDLS and CDR2 as YYNGEE. The germline V and J ends were trimmed by 0 bases and 6 bases, with 12 bases remaining between them. The CDR3 sequence is CASSVGGVSAGELFF. The CDR3 DNA sequence: TGTGCCAGCAGCGTAGGCGGGGTTTCCGCCGGGGAGCTGTTTTTT.

The table lists this clonotype with a few counts. The V gene is TRBV24-1, the J gene TRBJ2-3; 8 positions match TRBD1. CDR1 KGHDR and CDR2 SFDVKD come from the germline V gene. With V trimmed by 4 bases and J by 2 bases, 10 bases remained unmatched. The CDR3 runs 17 residues. In nucleotides, the CDR3 is TGTGCCACCAGTGAGTCGACAGGGGCGACTACCACAGATACGCAGTATTTT. This sequence encodes CATSESTGATTTDTQYF.

This clonotype was seen only a few times. The chain recombines TRBV2 with TRBJ2-3; 8 bases are a match to TRBD2. V was clipped by 3 bases and J by 4 bases; unmatched bases: 9. This CDR3 contains 16 residues. The germline CDR1 and CDR2 sequences are SNHLY and FYNNEI. CDR3 region: CASSEASGGHADTQYF. As DNA, the CDR3 is TGTGCCAGCAGTGAGGCCAGCGGGGGCCATGCAGATACGCAGTATTTT.

This clonotype was picked up many times. The V gene is TRBV20-1, the J gene TRBJ2-1; 11 positions agree with TRBD2. This CDR3 has 15 residues. J was trimmed by 8 bases and V by 3 bases; bases with no gene match: 9. The germline V gene has CDR1 DFQATT and CDR2 SNEGSKA (reference sequence). CDR3 bases: TGCAGTGCTAGTCCCACTAGCGGGGGTTCCTATGAGCAGTTCTTC. This gives the protein CSASPTSGGSYEQFF.

The rearrangement uses TRBV20-1 and TRBJ2-3; 10 nucleotides agree with TRBD1. Germline values: CDR1 DFQATT, CDR2 SNEGSKA (reference sequence). V was pared by 6 bases and J by 1 base, with 1 base of the junction left unmatched. The CDR3 is made up of 13 amino acids. The CDR3 region has the DNA TGCAGTGCCGGGACAGGGGGCACAGATACGCAGTATTTT. Protein sequence: CSAGTGGTDTQYF.